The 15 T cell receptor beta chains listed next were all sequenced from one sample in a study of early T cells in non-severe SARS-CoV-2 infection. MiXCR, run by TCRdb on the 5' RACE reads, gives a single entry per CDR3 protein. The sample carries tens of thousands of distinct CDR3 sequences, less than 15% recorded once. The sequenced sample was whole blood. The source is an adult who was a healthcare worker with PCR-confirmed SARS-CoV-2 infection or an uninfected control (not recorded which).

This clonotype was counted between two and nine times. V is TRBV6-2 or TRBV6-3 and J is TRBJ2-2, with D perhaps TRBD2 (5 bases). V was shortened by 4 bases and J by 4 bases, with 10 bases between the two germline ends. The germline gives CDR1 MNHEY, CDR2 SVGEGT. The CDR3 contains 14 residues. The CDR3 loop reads CASSWTRGTGELFF. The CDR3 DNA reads TGTGCCAGCAGTTGGACTCGTGGCACCGGGGAGCTGTTTTTT.

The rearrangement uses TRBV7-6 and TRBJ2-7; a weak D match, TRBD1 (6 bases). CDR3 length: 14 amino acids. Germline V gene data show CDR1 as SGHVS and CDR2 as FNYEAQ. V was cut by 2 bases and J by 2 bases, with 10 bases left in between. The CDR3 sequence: CASSLWGQTYEQYF. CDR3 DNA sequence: TGTGCCAGCAGCTTATGGGGGCAGACCTACGAGCAGTACTTC.

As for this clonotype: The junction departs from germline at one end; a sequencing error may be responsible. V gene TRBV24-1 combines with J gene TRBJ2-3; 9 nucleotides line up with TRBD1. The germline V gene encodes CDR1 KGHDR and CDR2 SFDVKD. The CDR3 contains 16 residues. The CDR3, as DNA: TGTGCCACCAGTGATTTCAGGGGGACAGGGCGAGATACGCCGTATTTT. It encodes CATSDFRGTGRDTPYF.

The CDR3 here is CASSFLEGQGGRYTF. As DNA, the CDR3 is TGTGCCAGCAGTTTTTTAGAGGGACAGGGTGGTCGCTACACCTTC. V is TRBV28 and J is TRBJ1-2; TRBD1 aligns across 9 bases. Trimming cost V 3 bases and J 9 bases; bases outside gene matches: 11. The CDR3 is 15 residues long. Looked up from germline, CDR1 is MDHEN and CDR2 is SYDVKM.

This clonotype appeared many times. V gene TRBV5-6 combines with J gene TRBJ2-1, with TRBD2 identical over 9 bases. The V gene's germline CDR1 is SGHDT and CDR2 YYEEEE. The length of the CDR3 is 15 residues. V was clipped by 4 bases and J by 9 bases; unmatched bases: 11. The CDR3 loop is CASSVGLAQELEQFF. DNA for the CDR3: TGTGCCAGCAGCGTCGGACTAGCGCAGGAGCTTGAGCAGTTCTTC.

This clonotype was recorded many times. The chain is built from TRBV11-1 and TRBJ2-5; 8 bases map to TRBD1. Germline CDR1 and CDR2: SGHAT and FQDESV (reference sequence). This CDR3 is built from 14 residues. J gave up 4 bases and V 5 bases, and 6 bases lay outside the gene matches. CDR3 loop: CASSKDRGGETQYF. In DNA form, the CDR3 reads TGTGCCAGCAGCAAAGACAGGGGCGGAGAGACCCAGTACTTC. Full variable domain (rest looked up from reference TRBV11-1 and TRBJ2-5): EAEVAQSPRYKITEKSQAVAFWCDPISGHATLYWYRQILGQGPELLVQFQDESVVDDSQLPKDRFSAERLKGVDSTLKIQPAELGDSAMYLCASSKDRGGETQYFGPGTRLLVL.

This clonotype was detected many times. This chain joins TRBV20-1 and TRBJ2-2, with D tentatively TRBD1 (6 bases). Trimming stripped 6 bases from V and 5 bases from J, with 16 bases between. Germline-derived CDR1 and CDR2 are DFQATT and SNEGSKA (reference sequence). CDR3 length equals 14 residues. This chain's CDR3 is CSASPGQRTGELFF. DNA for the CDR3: TGCAGTGCCAGTCCGGGACAACGGACCGGGGAGCTGTTTTTT.

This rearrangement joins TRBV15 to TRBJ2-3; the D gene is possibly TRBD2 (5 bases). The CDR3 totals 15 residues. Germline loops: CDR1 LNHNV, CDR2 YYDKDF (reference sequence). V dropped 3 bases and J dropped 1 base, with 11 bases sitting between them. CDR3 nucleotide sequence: TGTGCCACCAGCAGGGACGGGGTGGGCACAGATACGCAGTATTTT. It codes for CATSRDGVGTDTQYF.

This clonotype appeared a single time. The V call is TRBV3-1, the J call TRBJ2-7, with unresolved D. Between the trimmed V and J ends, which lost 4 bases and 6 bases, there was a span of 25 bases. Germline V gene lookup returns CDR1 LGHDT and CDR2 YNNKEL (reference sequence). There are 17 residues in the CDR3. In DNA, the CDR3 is TGTGCCAGCAGCCCTCGTTCCCAAACCCATCGATACTTCGAGCAGTACTTC. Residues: CASSPRSQTHRYFEQYF.

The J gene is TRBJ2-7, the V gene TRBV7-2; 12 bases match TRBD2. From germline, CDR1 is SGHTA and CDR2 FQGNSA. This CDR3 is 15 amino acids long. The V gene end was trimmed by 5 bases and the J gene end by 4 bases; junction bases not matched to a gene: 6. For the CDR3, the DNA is TGTGCCAGCAGCCTCGGACTAGCGGGAAGGTACGAGCAGTACTTC. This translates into CASSLGLAGRYEQYF.

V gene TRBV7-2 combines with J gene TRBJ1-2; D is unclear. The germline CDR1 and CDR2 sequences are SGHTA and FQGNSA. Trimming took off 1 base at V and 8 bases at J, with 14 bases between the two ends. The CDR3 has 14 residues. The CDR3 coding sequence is TGTGCCAGCAGCTTAGAGACCTCCTTGGGAGGCTACACCTTC. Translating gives CASSLETSLGGYTF. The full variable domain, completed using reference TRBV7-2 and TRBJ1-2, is GAGVSQSPSNKVTEKGKDVELRCDPISGHTALYWYRQSLGQGLEFLIYFQGNSAPDKSGLPSDRFSAERTGGSVSTLTIQRTQQEDSAVYLCASSLETSLGGYTFGSGTRLTVV.

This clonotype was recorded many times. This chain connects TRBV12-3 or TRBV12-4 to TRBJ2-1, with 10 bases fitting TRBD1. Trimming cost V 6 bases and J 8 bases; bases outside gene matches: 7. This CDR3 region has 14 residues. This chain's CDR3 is CASSAGTGVDEQFF. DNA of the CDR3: TGTGCCAGCAGCGCCGGGACAGGGGTCGATGAGCAGTTCTTC.

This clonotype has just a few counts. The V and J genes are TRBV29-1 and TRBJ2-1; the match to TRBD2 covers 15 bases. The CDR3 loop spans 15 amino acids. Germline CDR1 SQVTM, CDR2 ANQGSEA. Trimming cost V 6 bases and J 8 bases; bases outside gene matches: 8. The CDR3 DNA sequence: TGCAGCGTCTATGGACTAGCGGGAGGGCCCTATGAGCAGTTCTTC. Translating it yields CSVYGLAGGPYEQFF.

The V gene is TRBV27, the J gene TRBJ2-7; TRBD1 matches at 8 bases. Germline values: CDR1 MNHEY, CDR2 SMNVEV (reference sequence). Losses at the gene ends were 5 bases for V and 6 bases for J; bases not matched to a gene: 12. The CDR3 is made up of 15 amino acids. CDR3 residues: CASSHPSGQGREQYF. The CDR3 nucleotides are TGTGCCAGCAGTCACCCCTCTGGACAGGGTCGCGAGCAGTACTTC.

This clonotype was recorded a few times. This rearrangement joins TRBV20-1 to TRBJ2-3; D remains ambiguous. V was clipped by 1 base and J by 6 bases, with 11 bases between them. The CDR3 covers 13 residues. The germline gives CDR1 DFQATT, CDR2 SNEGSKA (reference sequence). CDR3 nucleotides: TGCAGTGCTAGAGGCTTACCTGGGGATACGCAGTATTTT. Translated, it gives CSARGLPGDTQYF.